The 30 T cell receptor beta chains listed next were all sequenced from one sample in a study of blood T cell repertoires in COVID-19. Sequencing used immunoSEQ multiplex PCR; TCRdb keeps in-frame clones, though not all of them. Among roughly 300,000 clones listed, over 75% were seen once. The sample was PBMCs or T cells enriched from blood (not recorded which). The receptors here all came from a woman aged 30 to 39 who had recovered from COVID-19.

The sample holds one count of this clone. The genes are TRBV7-7 and TRBJ2-5; 8 nucleotides align to TRBD1. Germline CDR1 and CDR2: SSHAT and FNYEAQ (reference sequence). CDR3 size: 15 residues. J lost 1 base, V lost 2 bases, and 3 bases had no gene match. The CDR3 DNA is TGTGCCAGCAGCTTAATCAGGGGGCCCCAAGAGACCCAGTACTTC. As protein: CASSLIRGPQETQYF.

V and J are TRBV9 and TRBJ2-5, with a possible D match to TRBD2 (6 bases). There are 13 residues in the CDR3. Trimming took 2 bases from V and 4 from J, leaving 9 bases between them. Germline V CDR1 and CDR2: SGDLS, YYNGEE. This CDR3 is CASSVAGGETQYF. CDR3 nucleotide sequence: TGTGCCAGCAGCGTCGCCGGGGGAGAGACCCAGTACTTC.

This chain uses TRBV18 with TRBJ1-1; D is unclear. Trimming cost V 2 bases and J 1 base, with 11 bases left between them. Germline CDR1 reads KGHSH; CDR2 reads LQKENI. The CDR3 is 15 amino acids. CDR3 bases: TGTGCCAGCTCACCAATCCAGGAAGGGAACACTGAAGCTTTCTTT. This gives the protein CASSPIQEGNTEAFF.

The chain employs TRBV29-1 and TRBJ1-1; D not certain. This CDR3 has 13 amino acids. V was cut by 0 bases and J by 7 bases, with 12 bases left in between. Per the germline V gene, CDR1 is SQVTM and CDR2 is ANQGSEA. CDR3 loop: CSVEDLEQIEAFF. DNA of the CDR3: TGCAGCGTTGAAGATCTGGAACAGATTGAAGCTTTCTTT.

The genes are TRBV7-9 and TRBJ1-1; D is undetermined. Trimming removed 1 base at V and 8 bases at J, with 8 bases between. Germline V gives CDR1 SEHNR, CDR2 FQNEAQ (reference sequence). CDR3 length equals 12 residues. This CDR3 is CASSLGRPEAFF. As DNA, the CDR3 is TGTGCCAGCAGCTTAGGGAGGCCGGAAGCTTTCTTT.

The chain joins TRBV14 to TRBJ2-2; D might be TRBD2 (7 bases). From germline, CDR1 is SGHDN and CDR2 FVKESK. Trimming took off 5 bases at V and 2 bases at J, with 27 bases between the two ends. The CDR3 is 20 residues long. The CDR3 reads CASSAGAGTSRAINTGELFF. In nucleotides, the CDR3 is TGTGCCAGCAGCGCGGGGGCGGGGACCTCCCGGGCGATAAACACCGGGGAGCTGTTTTTT.

The V call is TRBV28, the J call TRBJ1-2, with 9 bases aligning to TRBD1. The germline V gene has CDR1 MDHEN and CDR2 SYDVKM. The CDR3 is 16 amino acids. The J segment lost 6 bases and the V segment lost 2 bases, leaving 10 bases of the junction unmatched. The CDR3: CASSLPGTGTLHGYTF. The CDR3 bases are TGTGCCAGCAGTTTACCCGGGACAGGGACGTTGCATGGCTACACCTTC.

The chain links TRBV15 to TRBJ2-7; the match to TRBD1 covers 10 bases. The V gene's germline CDR1 is LNHNV and CDR2 YYDKDF (reference sequence). The CDR3 extends over 16 amino acids. J was trimmed by 5 bases and V by 3 bases; bases with no gene match: 10. The CDR3 coding sequence is TGTGCCACCAGCAGCTCGCTTTTGACAGGGGGCGACGAGCAGTACTTC. It specifies CATSSSLLTGGDEQYF.

This clone was picked up one time. The gene calls are TRBV5-4 and TRBJ1-2; possible D gene TRBD1, 6 bases. V was pared by 3 bases and J by 0 bases, with 9 bases between. In germline, CDR1 is SGHNT, CDR2 YYREEE (reference sequence). This CDR3 has 14 residues. The CDR3 is CASSSGQTNYGYTF. CDR3 sequence (DNA): TGTGCCAGCAGCTCCGGACAGACTAACTATGGCTACACCTTC.

The chain links TRBV10-1 to TRBJ1-1; tentatively, D is TRBD1 (5 bases). The germline V and J ends were trimmed by 5 bases and 6 bases, with 22 bases remaining between them. This CDR3 contains 16 residues. Per the germline V gene, CDR1 is WNHNN and CDR2 is SYGVQD (reference sequence). As DNA, the CDR3 is TGCGCCAGCAGTAAGGACAATGCCCTCGGAGTAGCTGAAGCTTTCTTT. This translates into CASSKDNALGVAEAFF.

This sequence joins TRBV19 and TRBJ2-1; 9 bases fit TRBD2. V gave up 6 bases and J gave up 6 bases; unmatched junction bases: 3. The length of the CDR3 is 13 residues. Germline V gene data show CDR1 as LNHDA and CDR2 as SQIVND (reference sequence). The CDR3 loop reads CASSGGGGNEQFF. The CDR3 bases are TGTGCCAGTAGCGGCGGGGGGGGCAATGAGCAGTTCTTC.

The rearrangement joins TRBV29-1 to TRBJ2-7, with D perhaps matching TRBD2 (6 bases). Trimming removed 5 bases from V and 2 bases from J, with 13 bases in between. Germline V CDR1 and CDR2: SQVTM, ANQGSEA. This CDR3 region has 13 residues. CDR3 sequence: CSVRGLGPYEQYF. The CDR3 coding sequence is TGCAGCGTTCGGGGGTTGGGTCCCTACGAGCAGTACTTC.

In its sample, this clone was seen once. The chain couples TRBV10-3 to TRBJ2-6; 7 bases are shared with TRBD1. CDR3 length equals 16 residues. Germline CDR1 and CDR2: ENHRY and SYGVKD. The junction had 5 bases not matched to a gene; V was cut back by 6 bases and J by 0 bases. CDR3 bases: TGTGCCATCAGCACGACAGGGAACTCTGGGGCCAACGTCCTGACTTTC. It is translated as CAISTTGNSGANVLTF.

V usage is TRBV28 and J usage is TRBJ2-7, with TRBD1 identical over 8 bases. V shed 7 bases, J shed 6 bases, and the junction held 2 bases outside the gene matches. Germline values: CDR1 MDHEN, CDR2 SYDVKM. This CDR3 contains 11 residues. CDR3 amino acids: CASKTGAEQYF. DNA for the CDR3: TGTGCCAGCAAGACAGGGGCCGAGCAGTACTTC.

The V and J genes are TRBV7-9 and TRBJ1-1, with TRBD1 as a possible D gene (5 bases). Germline loops: CDR1 SEHNR, CDR2 FQNEAQ (reference sequence). Trimming took off 2 bases at V and 6 bases at J, with 13 bases between the two ends. The CDR3 totals 14 residues. The CDR3 nucleotides read TGTGCCAGCAGCTTAAAGCAGGGAGGGCCTGAAGCTTTCTTT. Encoded protein: CASSLKQGGPEAFF.

The gene calls are TRBV19 and TRBJ1-5; tentative D call: TRBD1 (6 bases). Trimming shortened V by 0 bases and J by 2 bases, and 11 bases separated the two germline ends. CDR3 length equals 16 residues. CDR1 and CDR2 from the germline V gene are LNHDA and SQIVND (reference sequence). CDR3 bases: TGTGCCAGTAGTATAGATATTTCAGGGGGCAATCAGCCCCAGCATTTT. This sequence encodes CASSIDISGGNQPQHF.

This chain uses TRBV19 with TRBJ1-1, with D tentatively TRBD1 (6 bases). CDR1 and CDR2 from the germline V gene are LNHDA and SQIVND (reference sequence). Trimming pared 7 bases from V and 3 bases from J, leaving 27 bases between. CDR3 size: 18 residues. The CDR3 reads CASTTPGAPTTRDTEAFF. The DNA of the CDR3 is TGTGCCAGTACCACCCCAGGGGCCCCTACCACAAGGGACACTGAAGCTTTCTTT.

V and J are TRBV7-8 and TRBJ1-1, with 8 bases that match TRBD1. Looked up from germline, CDR1 is SGHVS and CDR2 is FQNEAQ. V shed 5 bases and J 0 bases; nucleotides not matched to a gene: 2. The CDR3 is 14 residues long. DNA for the CDR3: TGTGCCAGCAGCGCGGACAGGGTGAACACTGAAGCTTTCTTT. Translation: CASSADRVNTEAFF.

This rearrangement joins TRBV19 to TRBJ2-4, with D possibly TRBD2 on 6 matching bases. In germline, CDR1 is LNHDA, CDR2 SQIVND (reference sequence). The length of the CDR3 is 13 residues. Trimming stripped 1 base from V and 8 bases from J, with 9 bases between. DNA for the CDR3: TGTGCCAGTAGTATAGCGGGGGTGGACATTCAGTACTTC. This gives the protein CASSIAGVDIQYF. Filled out from reference TRBV19 and TRBJ2-4, the complete variable domain reads DGGITQSPKYLFRKEGQNVTLSCEQNLNHDAMYWYRQDPGQGLRLIYYSQIVNDFQKGDIAEGYSVSREKKESFPLTVTSAQKNPTAFYLCASSIAGVDIQYFGAGTRLSVL.

This clone has only one observation. V gene TRBV2 combines with J gene TRBJ2-7; D gene uncertain. V lost 4 bases and J 2 bases, leaving 12 bases between the germline ends. CDR1 is SNHLY and CDR2 is FYNNEI in the germline V gene. The CDR3 length is 14 residues. The CDR3 DNA reads TGTGCCAGCAGTGTTATTAGCTTCCCCTACGAGCAGTACTTC. It is translated as CASSVISFPYEQYF.

The rearrangement uses TRBV3-1 (or the pseudogene TRBV3-2) and TRBJ2-7; 8 nucleotides match TRBD1. The V gene end was trimmed by 1 base and the J gene end by 2 bases; junction bases not matched to a gene: 4. This CDR3 spans 15 amino acids. Germline CDR1 reads LGHDT; CDR2 reads YNNKEL (reference sequence). CDR3 loop: CASSQGTGIPYEQYF. CDR3 sequence (DNA): TGTGCCAGCAGCCAAGGGACAGGGATCCCCTACGAGCAGTACTTC.

The DNA for the CDR3 is TGCAGCGTTTCGGACAGGGGGGGTGAAAAACTGTTTTTT. Protein product: CSVSDRGGEKLFF. This chain joins TRBV29-1 and TRBJ1-4; 10 nucleotides agree with TRBD1. This CDR3 has 13 amino acids. The germline gives CDR1 SQVTM, CDR2 ANQGSEA. V lost 5 bases to trimming and J lost 7 bases; unmatched junction nucleotides: 4.

The chain links TRBV6-5 to TRBJ1-3; 8 nucleotides match TRBD1. CDR3 length equals 14 residues. J was trimmed by 3 bases and V by 4 bases; bases with no gene match: 2. CDR1 is MNHEY and CDR2 is SVGAGI in the germline V gene. The CDR3 here is CASSLTGVGNTIYF. For the CDR3, the DNA is TGTGCCAGCAGTTTGACAGGGGTTGGAAACACCATATATTTT.

For the CDR3, the DNA is TGTGCCAGCAGTTTAAACAGGGATGGGTATGGCTACACCTTC. Its protein is CASSLNRDGYGYTF. The chain is built from TRBV27 and TRBJ1-2; D might be TRBD1 (6 bases). Per germline, CDR1 MNHEY and CDR2 SMNVEV (reference sequence). This CDR3 has 14 residues. V was clipped by 2 bases and J by 5 bases, with 12 bases between them.

This chain joins TRBV5-6 and TRBJ2-2; 11 bases are a match to TRBD1. J lost 5 bases, V lost 4 bases, and 7 bases had no gene match. Germline V CDR1 and CDR2: SGHDT, YYEEEE. This CDR3 spans 16 amino acids. The DNA of the CDR3 is TGTGCCAGCAGCACAGCCGGGACAGGGGGGACCGGGGAGCTGTTTTTT. Translation: CASSTAGTGGTGELFF.

This chain connects TRBV6-1 to TRBJ2-1; a weak D match, TRBD2 (6 bases). V lost 3 bases to trimming and J lost 8 bases, with 11 bases between them. Germline V gene data show CDR1 as MNHNS and CDR2 as SASEGT. The CDR3 is made up of 13 amino acids. DNA for the CDR3: TGTGCCAGCAGTGAGCGGGGAATGGATGAGCAGTTCTTC. Translated, it gives CASSERGMDEQFF.

The chain couples TRBV24-1 to TRBJ1-2; a weak D match, TRBD1 (5 bases). Trimming left V 10 bases short and J 0 bases short, with 14 bases between. The CDR3 is 14 amino acids. Germline V gives CDR1 KGHDR, CDR2 SFDVKD. The CDR3, as DNA: TGTGCCACTGAAGATACAGGAGCTAACTATGGCTACACCTTC. Amino acids: CATEDTGANYGYTF.

The chain is built from TRBV20-1 and TRBJ1-5, with TRBD1 matching 7 bases. V trimming: 3 bases; J trimming: 3 bases; junction bases outside the gene matches: 8. The CDR3 is 15 residues long. Germline loops: CDR1 DFQATT, CDR2 SNEGSKA (reference sequence). The CDR3 spells CSASPQGGFNQPQHF. In DNA, the CDR3 is TGCAGTGCTAGTCCCCAGGGGGGCTTCAATCAGCCCCAGCATTTT.

This chain uses TRBV27 with TRBJ1-1, with no clear D. Looked up from germline, CDR1 is MNHEY and CDR2 is SMNVEV (reference sequence). CDR3 size: 16 residues. The V and J ends lost 2 bases and 2 bases respectively, with 15 bases between them. The CDR3 is CASSLKSLELNTEAFF. The DNA of the CDR3 is TGTGCCAGCAGTTTAAAGTCGTTGGAGCTCAACACTGAAGCTTTCTTT.

The V and J genes are TRBV27 and TRBJ1-1; D remains ambiguous. Germline CDR1 and CDR2: MNHEY and SMNVEV (reference sequence). Trimming stripped 7 bases from V and 5 bases from J, with 14 bases between. The CDR3 totals 13 residues. CDR3 in amino acids: CASMYLGATEAFF. The CDR3 DNA is TGTGCCAGCATGTATCTGGGAGCTACTGAAGCTTTCTTT.